This TCR beta chain was captured by sequencing in a study of blood T cell repertoires in COVID-19. Study as a whole: The study drew acute and convalescent COVID-19 samples from the United States, Italy and Spain.

The table came from immunoSEQ multiplex PCR; TCRdb's copy has only in-frame clones and leaves some out. This sample has a few hundred thousand clones; 85% occur once, and the top ten carry under 4%. This clone has only one observation. Sequences were obtained from peripheral blood. The source of this sequence is a woman younger than 30 with acute or convalescent COVID-19.

CDR3 in amino acids: CASSEFWGQLRPSPLYEQYF. As DNA, the CDR3 is TGCGCCAGCAGTGAGTTTTGGGGACAGTTACGACCTAGCCCTTTGTACGAGCAGTACTTC. The chain links TRBV10-1 to TRBJ2-7, with TRBD1 matching 7 bases. From germline, CDR1 is WNHNN and CDR2 SYGVQD (reference sequence). The CDR3 extends over 20 amino acids. Trimming cost V 1 base and J 4 bases; bases outside gene matches: 22.